One sample yielded the 11 T cell receptor beta chains listed below, sequenced in a study of graft-versus-host responses after intestinal transplantation. Here immunoSEQ multiplex PCR was the method, and the copy in TCRdb shows in-frame clones only, minus some. There are around 9,500 clones in the sample; 88% occur only once, and roughly 9.5% lies in the top ten. The sequences come from PBMCs, collected approximately 240 days after intestinal transplant. The receptors here all came from a human patient who received an intestinal transplant, so some T cells may come from the graft donor.

The chain combines TRBV30 with TRBJ1-1; D uncertain. Germline CDR1 is GTSNPN and CDR2 is SVGIG (reference sequence). Trimming shortened V by 0 bases and J by 3 bases, and 14 bases separated the two germline ends. The CDR3 totals 15 residues. The CDR3 protein is CAWSVWGIRDTEAFF. CDR3 nucleotides: TGTGCCTGGAGTGTATGGGGAATTAGGGACACTGAAGCTTTCTTT.

V is TRBV7-9 and J is TRBJ2-7; perhaps TRBD1 as D (6 bases). Trimming pared 5 bases from V and 2 bases from J, leaving 13 bases between. The CDR3 runs to 14 residues. Germline CDR1 is SEHNR and CDR2 is FQNEAQ (reference sequence). CDR3 sequence reads: CASSLPTGTYEQYF. CDR3 nucleotide sequence: TGTGCCAGCAGCCTCCCCACAGGGACCTACGAGCAGTACTTC.

The chain recombines TRBV9 with TRBJ2-1; TRBD2 might be the D (6 bases). V was clipped by 0 bases and J by 0 bases, with 10 bases between them. Germline V CDR1 and CDR2: SGDLS, YYNGEE. The CDR3 is 16 amino acids. In nucleotides, the CDR3 is TGTGCCAGCAGCGTAGGTGGGGGACTCTCCTACAATGAGCAGTTCTTC. This gives the protein CASSVGGGLSYNEQFF.

The rearrangement uses TRBV7-8 and TRBJ1-1; 7 positions match TRBD1. Germline trimming cut 1 base from V and 4 bases from J; bases unmatched to any gene: 6. Germline assignment: CDR1 SGHVS and CDR2 FQNEAQ. The CDR3 runs 15 residues. The CDR3 sequence is CASSLVDREGTEAFF. CDR3 DNA: TGTGCCAGCAGCTTAGTAGACAGGGAGGGCACTGAAGCTTTCTTT.

The chain has TRBV11-2 and TRBJ2-5; D is undetermined. Per germline, CDR1 SGHAT and CDR2 FQNNGV. V dropped 0 bases and J dropped 4 bases, with 6 bases sitting between them. This CDR3 spans 13 amino acids. The CDR3 protein is CASSLERAETQYF. In DNA, the CDR3 is TGTGCCAGCAGCTTAGAAAGGGCAGAGACCCAGTACTTC.

The gene calls are TRBV19 and TRBJ2-7; D may be TRBD1 or TRBD2 (5 bases each). Germline CDR1 is LNHDA and CDR2 is SQIVND (reference sequence). V gave up 7 bases and J gave up 3 bases, with 13 bases separating them. CDR3 size: 13 residues. The chain's CDR3 is CASNKGPYYEQYF. The CDR3 DNA is TGTGCCAGTAATAAGGGACCCTACTACGAGCAGTACTTC.

This clone was seen a few times. The chain uses TRBV10-3 and TRBJ2-5, with D hard to call. Germline-derived CDR1 and CDR2 are ENHRY and SYGVKD. The CDR3 spans 15 residues. Trimming pared 0 bases from V and 2 bases from J, leaving 10 bases between. CDR3 bases: TGTGCCATCAGTGAGTCAAGCGCCGAACAAGAGACCCAGTACTTC. Translated, it gives CAISESSAEQETQYF.

The chain carries TRBV4-1 and TRBJ1-2; D is unresolved. Trimming cost V 1 base and J 6 bases, with 15 bases left between them. CDR1 MGHRA and CDR2 YSYEKL come from the germline V gene. The CDR3 runs 15 residues. The CDR3 is CASSQVLGGFDGYTF. The DNA of the CDR3 is TGCGCCAGCAGCCAAGTTCTGGGAGGGTTTGATGGCTACACCTTC.

CDR3 bases: TGTGCCAGCAAGCCGGGAATTAACACTGAAGCTTTCTTT. Its translation: CASKPGINTEAFF. This rearrangement joins TRBV28 to TRBJ1-1; D gene uncertain. The CDR3 is made up of 13 amino acids. V was pared by 7 bases and J by 2 bases, with 11 bases between. CDR1 MDHEN and CDR2 SYDVKM come from the germline V gene.

The rearrangement links TRBV6-1 to TRBJ2-7; a possible D gene is TRBD1 (5 bases). The CDR3 spans 14 residues. Germline V gives CDR1 MNHNS, CDR2 SASEGT. V was cut by 7 bases and J by 0 bases, with 13 bases left in between. CDR3 DNA sequence: TGTGCCAGCACGACAGCGCTCAGCTCCTACGAGCAGTACTTC. This translates into CASTTALSSYEQYF.

This clone showed up just a few times. This chain links TRBV10-2 with TRBJ1-1, with D unresolved. This CDR3 has 12 residues. V dropped 1 base and J dropped 3 bases, with 3 bases sitting between them. Germline lookup yields CDR1 WSHSY and CDR2 SAAADI. The DNA for the CDR3 is TGCGCCAGCAGTGAGTGGGACACTGAAGCTTTCTTT. This encodes CASSEWDTEAFF.